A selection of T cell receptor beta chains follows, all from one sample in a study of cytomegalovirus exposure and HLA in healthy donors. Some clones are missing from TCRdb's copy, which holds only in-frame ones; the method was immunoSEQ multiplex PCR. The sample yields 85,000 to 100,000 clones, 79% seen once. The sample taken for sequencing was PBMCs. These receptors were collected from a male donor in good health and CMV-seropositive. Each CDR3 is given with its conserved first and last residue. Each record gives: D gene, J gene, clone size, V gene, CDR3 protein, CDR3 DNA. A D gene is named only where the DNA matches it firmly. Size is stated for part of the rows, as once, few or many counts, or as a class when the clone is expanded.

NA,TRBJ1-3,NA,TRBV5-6,CASSIPGSGNTIYF,TGTGCCAGCAGTATCCCCGGCTCTGGAAACACCATATATTTT
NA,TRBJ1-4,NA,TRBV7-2,CASSLTDRNNEKLFF,TGTGCCAGCAGCTTAACGGACAGAAATAATGAAAAACTGTTTTTT
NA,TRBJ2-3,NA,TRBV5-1,CASSTAGSTDTQYF,TGCGCCAGCAGCACGGCAGGGAGCACAGATACGCAGTATTTT
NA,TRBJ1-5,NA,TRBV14,CASSLHRSRETAPNQPQHF,TGTGCCAGCAGCCTACACAGATCAAGAGAGACAGCACCTAATCAGCCCCAGCATTTT
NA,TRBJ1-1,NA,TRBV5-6,CASSWGHLNTEAFF,TGTGCCAGCAGCTGGGGACATCTGAACACTGAAGCTTTCTTT
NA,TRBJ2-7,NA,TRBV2,CASSGTTYEQYF,TGTGCCAGCAGCGGGACAACCTACGAGCAGTACTTC
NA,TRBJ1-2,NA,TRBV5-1,CASSFRGTEVNGYTF,TGCGCCAGCAGCTTCCGCGGGACGGAGGTTAATGGCTACACCTTC
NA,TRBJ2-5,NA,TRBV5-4,CASSFPSGRQRETQYF,TGTGCCAGCAGCTTCCCTTCGGGAAGGCAGAGAGAGACCCAGTACTTC
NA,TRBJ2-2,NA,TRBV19,CASSIAGGGELFF,TGTGCCAGTAGTATCGCCGGAGGCGGGGAGCTGTTTTTT
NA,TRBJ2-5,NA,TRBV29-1,CSVVFSETQYF,TGCAGCGTTGTATTTTCGGAGACCCAGTACTTC
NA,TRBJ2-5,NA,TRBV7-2,CASSLAGGQETQYF,TGTGCCAGCAGCTTAGCGGGGGGCCAAGAGACCCAGTACTTC
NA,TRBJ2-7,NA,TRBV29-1,CSVVGWGLNEQYF,TGCAGCGTTGTCGGCTGGGGGCTAAACGAGCAGTACTTC
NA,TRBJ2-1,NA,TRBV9,CASSVAGSGYNEQFF,TGTGCCAGCAGCGTAGCGGGGTCGGGCTACAATGAGCAGTTCTTC
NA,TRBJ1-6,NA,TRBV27,CASTASSYNSPLHF,TGTGCCAGCACAGCGAGCTCCTATAATTCACCCCTCCACTTT
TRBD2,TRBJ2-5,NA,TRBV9,CASSVGSGGVQETQYF,TGTGCCAGCAGCGTAGGTAGCGGGGGGGTACAAGAGACCCAGTACTTC
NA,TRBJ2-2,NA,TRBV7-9,CASTRGSTGELFF,TGTGCCAGCACCCGGGGTAGCACCGGGGAGCTGTTTTTT
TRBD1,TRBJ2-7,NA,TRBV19,CASSIDHRGGEQYF,TGTGCCAGTAGTATAGATCACAGGGGTGGGGAGCAGTACTTC
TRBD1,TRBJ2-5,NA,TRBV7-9,CASSLALGTVGETQYF,TGTGCCAGCAGCTTAGCACTCGGGACAGTCGGGGAGACCCAGTACTTC
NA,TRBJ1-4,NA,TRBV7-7,CASSPRLGEGGEKLFF,TGTGCTAGCAGCCCCCGTCTGGGGGAGGGAGGCGAAAAACTGTTTTTT
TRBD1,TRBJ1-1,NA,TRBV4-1,CASSQIPGTGGPEAFF,TGCGCCAGCAGCCAGATTCCAGGGACAGGGGGCCCTGAAGCTTTCTTT
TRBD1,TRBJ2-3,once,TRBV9,CASSVADRGTDTQYF,TGTGCCAGCAGCGTAGCTGACAGGGGCACAGATACGCAGTATTTT
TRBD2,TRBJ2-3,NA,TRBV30,CAWSGGEGPDTQYF,TGTGCCTGGAGCGGGGGGGAGGGTCCAGATACGCAGTATTTT
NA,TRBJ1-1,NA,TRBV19,CASRHRGPATEAFF,TGTGCCAGTAGACATCGGGGTCCGGCCACTGAAGCTTTCTTT
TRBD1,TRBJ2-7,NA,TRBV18,CASAGQGAGEQYF,TGTGCCAGCGCCGGACAGGGGGCGGGGGAGCAGTACTTC
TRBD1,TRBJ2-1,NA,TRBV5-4,CASSLRGTGYGNEQFF,TGTGCCAGCAGCTTGCGCGGGACAGGGTATGGCAATGAGCAGTTCTTC
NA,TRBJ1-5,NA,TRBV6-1,CASRKQGPSNQPQHF,TGTGCCAGCAGGAAACAGGGCCCTAGCAATCAGCCTCAGCATTTT
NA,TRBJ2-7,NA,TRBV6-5,CASRPGPSSYEQYF,TGTGCCAGCAGACCAGGGCCGTCCTCCTACGAGCAGTACTTC
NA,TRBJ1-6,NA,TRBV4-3,CASSQDHPSSYNSPLHF,TGCGCCAGCAGCCAAGATCACCCGAGCTCCTATAATTCACCCCTCCACTTT
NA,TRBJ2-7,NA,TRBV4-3,CASSQDGRGSYEQYF,TGCGCCAGCAGCCAAGATGGAAGAGGGTCCTACGAGCAGTACTTC
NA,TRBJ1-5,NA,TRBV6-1,CASRTEVRQPQHF,TGTGCCAGCAGAACCGAGGTTCGCCAGCCCCAGCATTTT
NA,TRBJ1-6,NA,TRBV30,CAWSLVRGNSPLHF,TGTGCCTGGAGTCTGGTCAGGGGTAATTCACCCCTCCACTTT
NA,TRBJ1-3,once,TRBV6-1,CASSDALYSGNTIYF,TGTGCCAGCAGTGACGCGTTATACTCTGGAAACACCATATATTTT
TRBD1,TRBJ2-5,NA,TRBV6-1,CASSRDRVQETQYF,TGTGCCAGCAGCAGGGACAGGGTCCAAGAGACCCAGTACTTC
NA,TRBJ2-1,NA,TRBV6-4,CASSEGRSSYNEQFF,TGTGCCAGCAGTGAGGGGAGGAGCTCCTACAATGAGCAGTTCTTC
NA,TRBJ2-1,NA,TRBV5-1,CASSTLLAEQFF,TGCGCCAGCAGCACGCTTTTGGCTGAGCAGTTCTTC
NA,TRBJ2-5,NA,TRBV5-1,CASSLEAGKATQYF,TGCGCCAGCAGCTTGGAGGCAGGGAAGGCGACCCAGTACTTC
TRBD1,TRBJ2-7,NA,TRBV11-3,CASSLRGTGEYEQYF,TGTGCCAGCAGCTTGAGAGGGACAGGCGAATACGAGCAGTACTTC
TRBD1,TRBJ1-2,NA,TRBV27,CASSLNQRQGKRRVYGYTF,TGTGCCAGCAGTTTGAACCAAAGACAGGGCAAACGGCGAGTCTATGGCTACACCTTC